At least ten counts were recorded for the clone carrying this TCR beta chain. The data derive from a study of molecular identifiers for immune sequencing clone quantification. Whole-study context: Replicate runs used RNA from approximately 20,000 or 98,000 naive CD8 cells, which was split five ways into aliquots, and four of those aliquots were then sequenced.

One entry per CDR3 protein results from TCRdb running MiXCR on the PCR reads. The sample carries about 86,000 distinct CDR3 sequences, 20% to 30% recorded once. The CDR3 spans 16 residues. V lost 0 bases and J 5 bases, leaving 16 bases between the germline ends. Germline V gene lookup returns CDR1 MNHEY and CDR2 SVGAGI. The rearrangement joins TRBV6-5 to TRBJ2-5; D could derive from TRBD1 or TRBD2 (5 bases each). The material sequenced was naive CD8+ T cells from blood, with Jurkat cell RNA spiked in. Subset here: FACS-sorted CD8+CD4-CCR7+CD45RA+ naive T cells. This TCR was sampled from a human donor in good health. Some libraries in this study had Jurkat cell RNA spiked in. The CDR3 loop reads CASSYSVWGNAETQYF. CDR3 bases: TGTGCCAGCAGTTACTCTGTTTGGGGGAACGCTGAGACCCAGTACTTC.